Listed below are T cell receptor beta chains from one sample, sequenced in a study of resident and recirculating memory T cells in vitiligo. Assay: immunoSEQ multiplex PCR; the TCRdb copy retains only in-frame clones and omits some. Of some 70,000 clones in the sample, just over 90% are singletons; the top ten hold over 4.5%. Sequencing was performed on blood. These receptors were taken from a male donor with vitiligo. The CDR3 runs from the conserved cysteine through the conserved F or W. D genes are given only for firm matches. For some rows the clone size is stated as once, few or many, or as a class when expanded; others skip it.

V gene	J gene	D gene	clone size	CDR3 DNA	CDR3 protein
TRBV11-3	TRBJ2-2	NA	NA	TGTGCCAGCAGCTTACAGGGCTCGGGACTTCCCGGGGAGCTGTTTTTT	CASSLQGSGLPGELFF
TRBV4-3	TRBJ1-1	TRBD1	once	TGCGCCAGCAGCCAAGGGACAGGGGTGAGCACTGAAGCTTTCTTT	CASSQGTGVSTEAFF
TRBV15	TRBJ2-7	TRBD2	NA	TGTGCCACCAGCAGAGCCGGGACTAGCGGCTACGAGCAGTACTTC	CATSRAGTSGYEQYF
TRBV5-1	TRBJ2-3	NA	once	TGCGCCAGCAGCTTGAGTACAGCCCCAGATACGCAGTATTTT	CASSLSTAPDTQYF
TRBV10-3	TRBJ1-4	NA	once	TGTGCCATCAGTGAGTCGAGGCAGTTAAATGAAAAACTGTTTTTT	CAISESRQLNEKLFF
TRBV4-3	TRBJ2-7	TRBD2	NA	TGCGCCAGCAGCCAAGATCTGAGCGGGGGTGAGCAGTACTTC	CASSQDLSGGEQYF
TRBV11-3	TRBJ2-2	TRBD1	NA	TGTGCCAGCAGCTTAGATTGGACAGGGAACACCGGGGAGCTGTTTTTT	CASSLDWTGNTGELFF
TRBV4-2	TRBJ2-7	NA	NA	TGTGCCAGCAGCCAAGAAGGGAGCTACGAGCAGTACTTC	CASSQEGSYEQYF
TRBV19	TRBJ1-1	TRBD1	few	TGTGCCAGTACCGACCGTCCAGACAGGGGGGATACTGAAGCTTTCTTT	CASTDRPDRGDTEAFF
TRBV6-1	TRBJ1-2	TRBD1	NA	TGTGCCAGCAGGGCTCGGACAGGCGAACTCTATGGCTACACCTTC	CASRARTGELYGYTF
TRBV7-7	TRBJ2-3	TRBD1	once	TGTGCCAGCAGCCCCACCGGGACAGGCACAGATACGCAGTATTTT	CASSPTGTGTDTQYF
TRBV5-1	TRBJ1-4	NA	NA	TGCGCCAGCAGCTTGGATTACGAGGGCGGACTCACTAATGAAAAACTGTTTTTT	CASSLDYEGGLTNEKLFF
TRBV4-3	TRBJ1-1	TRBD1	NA	TGCGCCAGCAGAGAAAGGGGACAGGGGAACACTGAAGCTTTCTTT	CASRERGQGNTEAFF
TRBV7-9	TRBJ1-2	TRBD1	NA	TGTGCCAGCAGCCCTTCGGGACAGGGCAACTATGGCTACACCTTC	CASSPSGQGNYGYTF
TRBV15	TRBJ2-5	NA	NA	TGTGCCACCAGCAGAGATCTTCGGGAGACCCAGTACTTC	CATSRDLRETQYF
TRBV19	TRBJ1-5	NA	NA	TGTGCCAGTAGTCCCAAGTTCGAGGTTTTCAGCAATCAGCCCCAGCATTTT	CASSPKFEVFSNQPQHF
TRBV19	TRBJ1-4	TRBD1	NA	TGTGCCAGTAGTATAGGGACAGGGCCTCGCACTAATGAAAAACTGTTTTTT	CASSIGTGPRTNEKLFF
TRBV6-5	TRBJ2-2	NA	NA	TGTGCCAGCAGTTACTCGATAGCACGGAACACCGGGGAGCTGTTTTTT	CASSYSIARNTGELFF
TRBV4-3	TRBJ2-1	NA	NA	TGCGCCAGCAGCCAAGATCCCAGGGGCAGGCTCGCCTACAATGAGCAGTTCTTC	CASSQDPRGRLAYNEQFF
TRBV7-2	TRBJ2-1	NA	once	TGTGCCAGCAGGGGAGCCGGCTCCTACAATGAGCAGTTCTTC	CASRGAGSYNEQFF
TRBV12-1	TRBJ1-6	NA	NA	TGTGCCAGCAGCGTCCGGGACAGGGGGGACACCTATAATTCACCCCTCCACTTT	CASSVRDRGDTYNSPLHF
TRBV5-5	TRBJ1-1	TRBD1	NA	TGTGCCAGCAGCCACCCCCTGGGACAGGGGAGAACTGAAGCTTTCTTT	CASSHPLGQGRTEAFF
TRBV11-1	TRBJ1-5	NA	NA	TGTGCCAGCAGCTTAGGGCGGGGGAGCGAATGGCCCCAGCATTTT	CASSLGRGSEWPQHF
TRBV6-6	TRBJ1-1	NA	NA	TGTGCCAGCAGTCGAGGCCCGGCGGGTACTGAAGCTTTCTTT	CASSRGPAGTEAFF
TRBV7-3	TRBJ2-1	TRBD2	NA	TGTGCCAGCAGCCTCGGGGGGGCCGATAACAATGAGCAGTTCTTC	CASSLGGADNNEQFF
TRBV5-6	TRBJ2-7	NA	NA	TGTGCCAGCAGCTTCCAGGGCCTCAACGAGCAGTACTTC	CASSFQGLNEQYF
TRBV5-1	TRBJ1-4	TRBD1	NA	TGCGCCAGCAGCGCCTCCGGGACAGGGGTTGAAAAACTGTTTTTT	CASSASGTGVEKLFF
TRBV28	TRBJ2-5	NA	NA	TGTGCCAGCAGTACCCACGACAGGTCGGAGACCCAGTACTTC	CASSTHDRSETQYF
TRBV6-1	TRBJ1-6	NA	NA	TGCGCCAGCTCAGGCGACTCCTATAATTCACCCCTCCACTTT	CASSGDSYNSPLHF
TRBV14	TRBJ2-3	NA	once	TGTGCCAGCAGCCAAGTGCAAGACAGGCAGTATTTT	CASSQVQDRQYF
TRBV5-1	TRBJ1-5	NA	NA	TGCGCCAGCAGCCCTGACACCAATCAGCCCCAGCATTTT	CASSPDTNQPQHF
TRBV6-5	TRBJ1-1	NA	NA	TGTGCCAGCAGTTATAGGACCGGGACTCAAGCTTTCTTT	CASSYRTGTQAFF
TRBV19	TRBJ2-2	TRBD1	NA	TGTGCCAGTAGTCCTGGGACAGGGGGAGACACCGGGGAGCTGTTTTTT	CASSPGTGGDTGELFF
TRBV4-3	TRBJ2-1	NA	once	TGCGCCAGCAGCCAAGAGACAGGCGGAAACTACAATGAGCAGTTCTTC	CASSQETGGNYNEQFF
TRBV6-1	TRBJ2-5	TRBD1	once	TGTGCCAGCAGTGGGCAAAGGGGACAGGGGGAGACCCAGTACTTC	CASSGQRGQGETQYF
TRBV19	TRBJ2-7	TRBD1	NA	TGTGCCAGTAGTCCCCCGGGACAGAGGGTTTACGAGCAGTACTTC	CASSPPGQRVYEQYF
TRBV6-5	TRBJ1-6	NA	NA	TGTGCCAGCAGTTATTCACAGGGAAATTCACCCCTCCACTTT	CASSYSQGNSPLHF
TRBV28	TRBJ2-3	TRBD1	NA	TGTGCCAGCAGCCGAAGGGGGCGGGTGGGGTATTTT	CASSRRGRVGYF
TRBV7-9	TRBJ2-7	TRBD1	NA	TGTGCCAGCAGCTTATTCCGGCTGACAGGGGGCACGTACGAGCAGTACTTC	CASSLFRLTGGTYEQYF
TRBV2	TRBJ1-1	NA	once	TGTGCCAGCAGTGTTAAGCTCATGAACACTGAAGCTTTCTTT	CASSVKLMNTEAFF
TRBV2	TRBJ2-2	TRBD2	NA	TGTGCCAGCGAACGCGGGGACTATACGAACACCGGGGAGCTGTTTTTT	CASERGDYTNTGELFF
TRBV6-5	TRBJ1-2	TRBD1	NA	TGTGCCAGCAGTTACTACAGGGGGCAGGAGGGTGGCTACACCTTC	CASSYYRGQEGGYTF
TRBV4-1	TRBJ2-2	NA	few	TGCGCCAGCAGCCAAGATCCCCTAGCAACCGGGGAGCTGTTTTTT	CASSQDPLATGELFF
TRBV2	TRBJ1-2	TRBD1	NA	TGTGCCAGCATGACAGGGGGCACCTATGGCTACACCTTC	CASMTGGTYGYTF
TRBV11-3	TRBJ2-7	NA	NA	TGTGCCAGCAGCCGGGCAGGGGGGCACGAGCAGTACTTC	CASSRAGGHEQYF
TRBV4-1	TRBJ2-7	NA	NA	TGCGCCAGCAGCCGCGTTAGGGGCCCCTACGAGCAGTACTTC	CASSRVRGPYEQYF
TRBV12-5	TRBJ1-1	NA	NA	TGTGCTAGTGGGACATCAGGTAACACTGAAGCTTTCTTT	CASGTSGNTEAFF
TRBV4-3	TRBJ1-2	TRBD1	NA	TGCGCCAGCAGCCCACGACAGGGGAGTGGTGGCTACACCTTC	CASSPRQGSGGYTF
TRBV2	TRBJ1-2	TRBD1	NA	TGTGCCAGCAGTGTAGGACAGGGGGCGTATGGCTACACCTTC	CASSVGQGAYGYTF
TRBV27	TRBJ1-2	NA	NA	TGTGCCAGCAGTTTATCGGGGCCGGGCTATGGCTACACCTTC	CASSLSGPGYGYTF
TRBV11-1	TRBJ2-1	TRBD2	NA	TGTGCCAGCAGCTTTTACGAAACTAGCGGGGGAGATGAGCAGTTCTTC	CASSFYETSGGDEQFF
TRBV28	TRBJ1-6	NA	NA	TGTGCCAGCAGTACTCCCACCTCCTATAATTCACCCCTCCACTTT	CASSTPTSYNSPLHF
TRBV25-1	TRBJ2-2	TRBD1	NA	TGTGCCAGCAGTGGTCCCAACAGGGGGATGTTTTTT	CASSGPNRGMFF
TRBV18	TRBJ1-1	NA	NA	TGTGCCAGCTCACCAGGGGCGCGTAACACTGAAGCTTTCTTT	CASSPGARNTEAFF
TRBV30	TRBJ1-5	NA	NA	TGTGCCTGGAGTGCTACCGGACAGTATCAGCCCCAGCATTTT	CAWSATGQYQPQHF